This TCR beta chain was found in a study of beta chain features in type 1 diabetes (dated by TCRdb to between 2017 and 2018). At the level of the whole study: Patients and healthy donors did not differ in mean age, gender distribution, total cell number or subset yield. Across all samples, around 99 million sorted cells were examined, and cell number per subset correlated strongly with RNA yield. The study compared the TCRB repertoires of sorted circulating CD4+ T cell subsets in recently diagnosed type 1 diabetes patients with those in matched healthy donors. Regulatory and stem cell-like memory subsets were obtained from only 8 patients and roughly eight healthy donors, while naive and central memory subsets were obtained from all 30 or so donors. What the authors observed across the whole study: Sequencing cDNA rather than genomic DNA could over-represent highly expressing activated cells, although activation and CD3 levels did not differ between groups. Shorter templates might have been favored by PCR, but patient and control samples were amplified and corrected together, so both groups would have been affected equally by any skew. Because small numbers of individuals were included in the HLA sub-analyses, any influence of HLA type on TCRB rearrangement was left unresolved. Fewer insertions and more nucleotide deletions at VDJ recombination sites were observed in patients with type 1 diabetes, implying thymic rearrangement abnormalities. Naive, central memory and regulatory TCRB repertoires appeared to be more alike among patients than among healthy donors. In all four CD4+ subsets, TCRB CDR3 length was moderately but significantly shorter in type 1 diabetes patients.

All of the isolated RNA was reverse transcribed with the High Capacity cDNA Reverse Transcription Kit, so expressed TCRB transcripts were sequenced. Deep immunoSEQ sequencing was performed on naive, central memory and regulatory T cell samples, with an average of roughly 3.5 million total reads per sample. Sorted cells were lysed in RLT buffer, and RNA was extracted using DNase-treated RNeasy Micro or Mini kits according to cell number. To prevent cross-contamination, each cell subset was processed individually, whereas patient and healthy donor samples were processed jointly. The immunoSEQ multiplex PCR was used to amplify TCRB sequences from cDNA, yielding 87-bp fragments that span the CDR3 region. Amplicons were sequenced on the Illumina HiSeq platform. Per the original workflow: Synthetic template baselines were used to correct PCR bias computationally, reads within Hamming distance 2 were collapsed, and singletons that could not be merged were discarded. Reads were aligned to IMGT to assign V, D and J genes, CDR3 length, and insertions or deletions at six rearrangement sites. Within each subset, clonotype counts were normalized to sorted cell number, and only after that were true diversity and Gini coefficients computed with the tcR R package. The overlap coefficient, calculated on TCRB nucleotide sequences, was used to measure repertoire sharing. Out-of-frame TCRB sequences from naive cells were analyzed to stand in for the pre-selection repertoire. TCRdb took this table from immuneACCESS and kept in-frame rearrangements with V and J called. Such tables lack part of the clones; where checked against another copy, unresolved V genes explain under half of the gap, and the rest is unexplained. From that table come the V and J calls and clone size; the DNA was used to work out D and trimming. This sample holds 200,000 to 300,000 clones; under 13% were observed only once. In total, the top ten clones hold around 0.017% of the sample.

Ends trimmed: V by 6 bases, J by 8 bases; bases unmatched to a gene: 6. The CDR3 holds 11 amino acids from the cysteine to the phenylalanine. Kept here is only the CDR3 DNA, which spans 33 bases and is read in frame from base 1. According to the germline V gene, CDR1 reads SQVTM and CDR2 reads ANQGSEA. A single peripheral blood draw of around 100 mL on average was collected from each donor into heparinised tubes. Using a panel that included CD45RO, CCR7, CD25, CD127, CD95 and CD27, naive, central memory, regulatory and stem cell-like memory CD4+ T cells were sorted on a BD FACSAria II. All sorted populations exceeded 95% purity. PBMCs were isolated immediately by Lymphoprep density gradient centrifugation and stained directly without culture. To minimize batch effects, samples were stained and sorted in pairs, one healthy donor with one patient per experiment. This clone was seen a handful of times. Its antigen remains unidentified. No much larger clonotype is one base removed from it; base qualities were not supplied.

The sequence was collected from a man aged 30-40 years with type 1 diabetes. Sequences were obtained from naive CD4+ T cells from blood. What this sample's cell subset or site label stands for: true naive CD4+ T cells. The chain is made from TRBV29-1 and TRBJ2-5, with 7 central nucleotides matching TRBD1. The DNA is as follows: TGCAGCGTCCGCGACAGGGAAACCCAGTACTTC. Translation gives CSVRDRETQYF.